This TCR beta chain is drawn from a study of blood T cells in healthy people across ages. Alongside a J-beta primer mix, a sample-barcoded 5' primer served in a second PCR lasting 7 to 11 cycles. Each sample provided no less than 2.5 million CDR3-containing paired-end reads. MiXCR, applied by TCRdb to the 5' RACE reads, yields one record per CDR3 protein. Counted here are a few hundred thousand distinct CDR3 sequences, more than 45% occurring once; the ten biggest clones make up under 65%. Whole-study findings and limits: Unsorted PBMC input precluded a conclusive naive versus antigen-experienced comparison.

On this clonotype: Its antigen remains unidentified.

The sequenced sample consisted of blood. The sequence derives from a man aged 55-75 years in good health.

The CDR3 is CASSPVGDSDTEAFF. The CDR3 coding sequence is TGTGCCAGCTCACCCGTGGGGGACTCAGACACTGAAGCTTTCTTT. This chain uses TRBV18 with TRBJ1-1; D is possibly TRBD1 (5 bases). There are 15 residues in the CDR3. Germline V gene sequence: CDR1 KGHSH, CDR2 LQKENI. V was trimmed by 3 bases and J by 3 bases, leaving 14 bases between them. The full variable domain, with the rest looked up from reference TRBV18 and TRBJ1-1, is NAGVMQNPRHLVRRRGQEARLRCSPMKGHSHVYWYRQLPEEGLKFMVYLQKENIIDESGMPKERFSAEFPKEGPSILRIQQVVRGDSAAYFCASSPVGDSDTEAFFGQGTRLTVV.